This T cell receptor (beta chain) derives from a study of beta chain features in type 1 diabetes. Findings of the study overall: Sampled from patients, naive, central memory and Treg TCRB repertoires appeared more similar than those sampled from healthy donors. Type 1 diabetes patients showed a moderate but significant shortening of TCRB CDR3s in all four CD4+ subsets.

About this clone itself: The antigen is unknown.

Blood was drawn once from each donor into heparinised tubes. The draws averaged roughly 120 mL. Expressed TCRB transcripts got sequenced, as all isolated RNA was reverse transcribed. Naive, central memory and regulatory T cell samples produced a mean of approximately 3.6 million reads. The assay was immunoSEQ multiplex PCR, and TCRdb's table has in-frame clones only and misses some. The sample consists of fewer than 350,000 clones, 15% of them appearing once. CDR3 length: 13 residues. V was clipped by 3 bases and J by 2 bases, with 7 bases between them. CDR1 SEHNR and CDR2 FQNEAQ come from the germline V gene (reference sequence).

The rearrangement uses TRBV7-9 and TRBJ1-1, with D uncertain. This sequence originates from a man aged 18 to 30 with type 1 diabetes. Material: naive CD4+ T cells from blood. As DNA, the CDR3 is TGTGCCAGCAGCTTCCTTTTTAACACTGAAGCTTTCTTT. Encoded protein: CASSFLFNTEAFF.